The present TCR beta chain was sequenced within a study of T cells after yellow fever vaccination. Study overall: Fractions low in cell number were prepared with SMART-Seq v4 Ultra Low Input. Study observations and caveats: Clones that expanded after primary vaccination mostly reappeared after the booster (96% CD4, roughly 87% CD8). The bulk population could contribute abundant contaminating clonotypes to FACS-sorted repertoires.

This clonotype was observed many times. Its specificity is unknown. V was clipped by 1 base and J by 4 bases, with 13 bases between them. Germline V gene data show CDR1 as SGHTA and CDR2 as FQGNSA. The CDR3 loop spans 15 amino acids. From the 5' RACE reads, TCRdb called clonotypes with MiXCR, one entry per CDR3 protein. The sample lists roughly 330,000 distinct CDR3 sequences, approximately 4% occurring once. The chain links TRBV7-2 to TRBJ1-1; D gene uncertain. Specimen: PBMCs, collected 5 days after the yellow fever booster vaccination. The TCR sequence derives from a man between 18 and 29 years old who received the YFV17D yellow fever vaccine. The CDR3 sequence: CASSLERRGGTEAFF. Here the CDR3 DNA reads TGTGCCAGCAGCTTAGAGCGGAGAGGCGGCACTGAAGCTTTCTTT.